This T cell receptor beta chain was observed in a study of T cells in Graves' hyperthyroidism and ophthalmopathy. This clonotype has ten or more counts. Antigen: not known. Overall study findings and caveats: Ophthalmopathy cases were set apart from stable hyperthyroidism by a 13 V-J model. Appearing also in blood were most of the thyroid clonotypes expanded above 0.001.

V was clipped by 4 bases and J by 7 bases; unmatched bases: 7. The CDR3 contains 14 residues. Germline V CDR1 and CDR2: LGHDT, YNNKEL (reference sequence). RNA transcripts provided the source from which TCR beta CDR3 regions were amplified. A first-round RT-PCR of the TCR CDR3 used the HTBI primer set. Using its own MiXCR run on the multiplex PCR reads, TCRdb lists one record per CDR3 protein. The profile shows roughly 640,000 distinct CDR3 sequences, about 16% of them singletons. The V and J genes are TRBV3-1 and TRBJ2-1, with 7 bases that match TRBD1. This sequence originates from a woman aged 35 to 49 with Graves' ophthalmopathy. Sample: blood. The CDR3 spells CASSPTGVWNEQFF. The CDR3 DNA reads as TGTGCCAGCAGCCCTACAGGGGTTTGGAATGAGCAGTTCTTC.